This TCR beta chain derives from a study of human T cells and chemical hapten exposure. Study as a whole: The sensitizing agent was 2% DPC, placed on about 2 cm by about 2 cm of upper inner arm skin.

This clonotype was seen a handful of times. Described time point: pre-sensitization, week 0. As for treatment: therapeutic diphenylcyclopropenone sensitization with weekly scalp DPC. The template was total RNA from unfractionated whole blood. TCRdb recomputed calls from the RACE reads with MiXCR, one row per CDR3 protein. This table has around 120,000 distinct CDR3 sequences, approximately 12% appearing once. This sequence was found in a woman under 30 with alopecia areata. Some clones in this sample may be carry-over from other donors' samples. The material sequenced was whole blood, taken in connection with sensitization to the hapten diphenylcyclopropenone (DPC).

CDR3 nucleotide sequence: TGTGCCAGCAGCCAATACCAAAAACTAAGCGGGGAGCTGTTTTTT. It is translated as CASSQYQKLSGELFF. The rearrangement uses TRBV3-1 and TRBJ2-2; D is unclear. Germline CDR1 and CDR2: LGHDT and YNNKEL (reference sequence). V dropped 2 bases and J dropped 7 bases, with 14 bases sitting between them. The CDR3 has 15 amino acids.